This TCR beta chain comes out of a study of shared clonotypes between healthy human individuals. In the study overall: Three plates each covered CD4 naive and memory; CD8 naive two, CD8 memory one. Study-level points and caveats: When compared with the clonotypes that were shared by all four sorted-subset donors, the non-shared clonotypes turned out to have lower generation probabilities.

Turning to this clone: Its antigen is undetermined.

V lost 3 bases and J lost 6, with 6 bases in between. The germline V gene has CDR1 LGHNA and CDR2 YNFKEQ. This CDR3 contains 12 residues. Data came from immunoSEQ multiplex PCR; TCRdb stores just in-frame clones and leaves some out. The sample gives millions of clones, 85% to 95% of which show up once; 0.13% is in the top ten. The investigators split CD4+ cells into a CD45RA+ naive subset and a CD45RA-negative memory subset. The chain carries TRBV4-2 and TRBJ2-1, with D unclear. The sequencing input was naive CD4+ T cells sorted from blood. Subset meaning: CD45RA+ positively selected. This receptor was obtained from a man younger than 30 in good health. In DNA, the CDR3 is TGTGCCAGCAGCCAGTCATTCAATGAGCAGTTCTTC. The encoded protein is CASSQSFNEQFF.